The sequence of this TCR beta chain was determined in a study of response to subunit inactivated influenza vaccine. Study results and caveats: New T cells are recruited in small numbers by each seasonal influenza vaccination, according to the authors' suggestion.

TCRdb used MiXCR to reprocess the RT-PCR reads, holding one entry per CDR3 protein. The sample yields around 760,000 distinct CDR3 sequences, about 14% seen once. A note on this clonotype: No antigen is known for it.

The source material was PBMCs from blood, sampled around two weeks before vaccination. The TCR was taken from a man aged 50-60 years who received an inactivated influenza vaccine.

CDR3 residues: CASRTRLAVNTGELFF. The CDR3 nucleotides read TGTGCCAGCAGAACCAGACTAGCTGTGAACACCGGGGAGCTGTTTTTT. V gene TRBV12-3 or TRBV12-4 combines with J gene TRBJ2-2, with 7 bases matching TRBD2. Germline trimming cut 6 bases from V and 1 base from J; bases unmatched to any gene: 8. CDR3 length: 16 amino acids.